The TCR beta chain under discussion was sequenced for a study of immune heterogeneity within non-small cell lung tumors (dated by TCRdb to the late 2010s). Notes on the research overall: By histology, the tumors included some ten non-squamous carcinomas, several squamous cell carcinomas and 1 tumor not otherwise specified. The study combined whole-exome sequencing, RNA-seq and TCR beta repertoire sequencing of multiple spatially distinct regions from each NSCLC tumor to examine intratumoral immune heterogeneity. TCR repertoire analysis included roughly 58 tumor loci from 15 patients, whereas transcriptome data included only 40 to 45 loci from around eleven patients. Binding of neoantigens to the HLA alleles of each patient was predicted with netMHCpan-3.0 for mutant peptides of 8 to 11 amino acids.

CDR1 and CDR2 are read off the germline V gene as SGHTA and FQGNSA. V and J are trimmed by 8 bases and 7 bases, and the gene matches miss 20 bases of the junction. Including the terminal cysteine and phenylalanine, the CDR3 comprises 16 residues. Only the CDR3 portion is preserved as DNA: 48 bases, with reading frame beginning at the first base. For the TCR template, genomic DNA was extracted from bulk tumor tissue, and 450 to 700 ng of gDNA was amplified for each sample. Multiple biopsies per primary tumor were taken during surgery, spaced as far apart as possible within the tumor mass. The study cohort was described as untreated, and patients were newly diagnosed NSCLC cases undergoing curative surgery. The donors were about 15 patients with newly diagnosed non-small cell lung cancer who were having surgery with curative intent. The resected tumor masses were reviewed by two independent pathologists. Sequencing was performed only on DNA and RNA samples of high quality.

The TCR beta CDR3 region was amplified with a multiplex PCR system whose first round of around 10 cycles used 32 V-gene forward primers and 13 J-gene reverse primers. The first PCR round used a QIAGEN Multiplex PCR Kit, and the primer sequences were filed in Chinese patent CN105087789A. A second PCR round added Illumina universal primers using the Phusion High-Fidelity PCR Kit. The TCR libraries underwent paired-end sequencing with a read length of 151 bp on the Illumina HiSeq X Ten platform. The published analysis was carried out like this. Reads without multiplex PCR primers were removed using Cutadapt, read pairs were merged using PEAR, and CDR3 regions were called using MiXCR with default settings. Shannon entropy measured repertoire diversity, and clonality was calculated as one minus the Shannon entropy divided by the ln of the count of productive unique sequences. A clonotype counted as a dominant or high-frequency T-cell clone when its frequency was 0.5% or higher. TCRdb reanalyzed the raw reads on its own, using fastp at Q25 for trimming and MiXCR for clone calling, and kept in-frame beta chains. Identical CDR3 protein sequences are pooled into one entry, listed with their most common genes and DNA. In this record, the V and J calls reflect TCRdb's handling and not the investigators' own analysis. For this sample there are about 21,000 distinct CDR3 sequences; less than 35% appear just once. 4% to 5.5% of the sample rests with the top ten.

Broad study findings and their caveats: High-frequency TCR beta clonotypes were found to be largely distinct between individual patients. Local T-cell repertoire clonality showed a statistically significant but moderate positive correlation with local tumor mutational burden (R about 0.35). Within a patient, the same dominant CDR3B clonotypes appeared at multiple loci, but different tumor locations also contained unique high-frequency clones.

Notes on this clonotype: This clone's antigen is unknown. Per-base quality was not reported, and no clone a single base away is much larger than it.

The chain is encoded by TRBV7-2 joined to TRBJ2-7, with 7 middle bases fitting TRBD2. The specimen sequenced was lung tumor tissue. This TCR came from a man aged 35-49 years with non-small cell lung cancer. The CDR3 region reads CASGWGGGSTRVEQYF. The nucleotide sequence reads TGTGCCAGCGGCTGGGGGGGAGGGAGTACGAGGGTGGAGCAGTACTTC.